The 21 T cell receptor beta chains given below trace back to one sample, sequenced in a study of blood T cell repertoires in COVID-19. The repertoire was sequenced with immunoSEQ multiplex PCR; TCRdb's copy has only in-frame clones and lacks some. The table has about 87,000 clones, approximately 85% seen once; the top ten hold just over 3%. Sequences were obtained from peripheral blood. The receptors come from a woman aged 80 or older with COVID-19, enrolled during active disease.

V usage is TRBV5-4 and J usage is TRBJ2-5; 7 nucleotides align to TRBD2. The germline gives CDR1 SGHNT, CDR2 YYREEE (reference sequence). The CDR3 has 18 amino acids. After removal of 1 base from V and 2 bases from J, the junction contained 14 bases not matched to a gene. Here the CDR3 DNA reads TGTGCCAGCAGCTTGATACGCGGGGGAGCGGCCATACAAGAGACCCAGTACTTC. This encodes CASSLIRGGAAIQETQYF.

This chain joins TRBV19 and TRBJ2-7; weak D call: TRBD1 (6 bases). The CDR3 is 13 residues long. V lost 6 bases and J lost 5, with 14 bases in between. CDR1 LNHDA and CDR2 SQIVND come from the germline V gene (reference sequence). CDR3 in amino acids: CASRGDRFHEQYF. The CDR3 DNA follows: TGTGCCAGTAGAGGCGACAGGTTCCACGAGCAGTACTTC. Full variable domain (rest looked up from reference TRBV19 and TRBJ2-7): DGGITQSPKYLFRKEGQNVTLSCEQNLNHDAMYWYRQDPGQGLRLIYYSQIVNDFQKGDIAEGYSVSREKKESFPLTVTSAQKNPTAFYLCASRGDRFHEQYFGPGTRLTVT.

The chain links TRBV6-2 or TRBV6-3 to TRBJ2-5, with D possibly matching TRBD2 (6 bases). The CDR3 runs 14 residues. The V and J ends lost 2 bases and 5 bases respectively, with 12 bases between them. From germline, CDR1 is MNHEY and CDR2 SVGEGT. This CDR3 reads CASSYRGGWETQYF. The CDR3 DNA is TGTGCCAGCAGTTACCGGGGAGGCTGGGAGACCCAGTACTTC.

The gene calls are TRBV10-3 and TRBJ1-2; 7 bases align to TRBD1. Trimming removed 1 base from V and 2 bases from J; junction bases left unmatched: 4. Germline V gene data show CDR1 as ENHRY and CDR2 as SYGVKD. The CDR3 extends over 15 amino acids. DNA of the CDR3: TGTGCCATCAGTGAGTTCCGGGACAGCAACTATGGCTACACCTTC. Translated: CAISEFRDSNYGYTF.

The chain couples TRBV5-1 to TRBJ2-7, with 7 nucleotides matching TRBD2. This CDR3 has 15 amino acids. Germline CDR1 and CDR2: SGHRS and YFSETQ. The ends lost 2 bases at V and 3 bases at J; junction bases unmatched: 8. CDR3 sequence reads: CASSLEAGVYYEQYF. In nucleotides, the CDR3 is TGCGCCAGCAGCTTAGAGGCGGGAGTGTACTACGAGCAGTACTTC.

The V and J genes are TRBV27 and TRBJ2-2; TRBD2 matches 7 bases. This CDR3 spans 16 amino acids. V lost 7 bases to trimming and J lost 0 bases; unmatched junction nucleotides: 8. Germline CDR1 is MNHEY and CDR2 is SMNVEV (reference sequence). The CDR3 sequence: CASTPRGTTNTGELFF. The CDR3 nucleotides are TGTGCCAGCACCCCGCGGGGGACTACGAACACCGGGGAGCTGTTTTTT.

This chain joins TRBV7-2 and TRBJ2-1; 16 positions match TRBD2. The CDR3 covers 18 residues. Germline CDR1 and CDR2: SGHTA and FQGNSA. V shed 5 bases and J 0 bases; nucleotides not matched to a gene: 4. DNA for the CDR3: TGTGCCAGCAGCCCGGGACTAGCGGGGGGGAGCTCCTACAATGAGCAGTTCTTC. Its translation: CASSPGLAGGSSYNEQFF.

This clone has only one observation. J is TRBJ2-3 and V is TRBV4-3; possible D gene TRBD1, 6 bases. CDR1 and CDR2 (germline): LGHNA, YSLEER. The CDR3 totals 15 residues. The V and J ends lost 3 bases and 7 bases respectively, with 17 bases between them. CDR3 residues: CASSQAGASSYTQYF. CDR3 in DNA: TGCGCCAGCAGCCAGGCAGGGGCCTCGTCCTATACGCAGTATTTT.

In nucleotides, the CDR3 is TGTGCCAGCAGCTTGCCCCGGACAGCTGGTGGCTACACCTTC. This translates into CASSLPRTAGGYTF. The chain couples TRBV11-2 to TRBJ1-2; D is possibly TRBD1 (6 bases). This CDR3 is 14 amino acids long. Germline CDR1 reads SGHAT; CDR2 reads FQNNGV. V was cut by 3 bases and J by 7 bases, with 15 bases left in between.

This clone was seen a handful of times. The chain is built from TRBV5-6 and TRBJ2-7; no reliable D call. The germline V gene encodes CDR1 SGHDT and CDR2 YYEEEE. The V end lost 0 bases, the J end lost 5 bases, and 9 bases lay between the germline ends. CDR3 length: 13 amino acids. The CDR3 loop reads CASSLGSPDEQYF. The CDR3 DNA is TGTGCCAGCAGCTTGGGGAGTCCCGACGAGCAGTACTTC.

This clone was observed once. V and J are TRBV5-1 and TRBJ2-3; D gene unclear. Deletions cut 4 bases from V and 5 bases from J, with 14 bases between. Germline CDR1 SGHRS, CDR2 YFSETQ. The CDR3 contains 14 residues. The DNA of the CDR3 is TGCGCCAGCAGCGTCACCCAAACAGTAGATACGCAGTATTTT. Its protein is CASSVTQTVDTQYF.

The rearrangement uses TRBV5-4 and TRBJ2-5, with a possible D match to TRBD2 (5 bases). V dropped 5 bases and J dropped 4 bases, with 9 bases sitting between them. This CDR3 has 12 residues. Per the germline V gene, CDR1 is SGHNT and CDR2 is YYREEE (reference sequence). Here the CDR3 reads CASSKGGETQYF. CDR3 nucleotide sequence: TGTGCCAGCAGTAAAGGAGGAGAGACCCAGTACTTC.

The chain combines TRBV7-2 with TRBJ1-4, with a possible D match to TRBD1 (5 bases). CDR3 length: 14 amino acids. In germline, CDR1 is SGHTA, CDR2 FQGNSA. The V end was cut by 2 bases, the J end by 5 bases, with 9 bases between. The CDR3, as DNA: TGTGCCAGCAGCTTACAGGGCTTAAATGAAAAACTGTTTTTT. Amino acid sequence: CASSLQGLNEKLFF. The whole variable domain, filled in from reference TRBV7-2 and TRBJ1-4, reads GAGVSQSPSNKVTEKGKDVELRCDPISGHTALYWYRQSLGQGLEFLIYFQGNSAPDKSGLPSDRFSAERTGGSVSTLTIQRTQQEDSAVYLCASSLQGLNEKLFFGSGTQLSVL.

This clone came up once. The chain recombines TRBV3-1 (or the pseudogene TRBV3-2) with TRBJ2-5, with 12 nucleotides matching TRBD2. This CDR3 has 14 amino acids. The junction had 4 bases not matched to a gene; V was cut back by 4 bases and J by 7 bases. Germline V gene lookup returns CDR1 LGHDT and CDR2 YNNKEL (reference sequence). The CDR3 here is CASSRTSGAATQYF. The CDR3 DNA reads as TGTGCCAGCAGCCGGACTAGCGGGGCTGCGACCCAGTACTTC.

The chain links TRBV30 to TRBJ2-7; 8 bases map to TRBD1. CDR3 length: 13 amino acids. Germline CDR1 is GTSNPN and CDR2 is SVGIG (reference sequence). Trimming removed 3 bases from V and 6 bases from J; junction bases left unmatched: 7. CDR3 nucleotides: TGTGCCTGGAGAATACAGGGGGGCTCCGAGCAGTACTTC. Protein: CAWRIQGGSEQYF.

The CDR3 spells CAWSVSRADYGYTF. The CDR3 DNA sequence: TGTGCCTGGAGTGTCAGCAGGGCTGACTATGGCTACACCTTC. The chain recombines TRBV30 with TRBJ1-2; possible D gene TRBD1, 5 bases. Germline V gene data show CDR1 as GTSNPN and CDR2 as SVGIG (reference sequence). Trimming pared 0 bases from V and 3 bases from J, leaving 11 bases between. This CDR3 spans 14 amino acids. The variable domain in full, completed from reference TRBV30 and TRBJ1-2, reads SQTIHQWPATLVQPVGSPLSLECTVEGTSNPNLYWYRQAAGRGLQLLFYSVGIGQISSEVPQNLSASRPQDRQFILSSKKLLLSDSGFYLCAWSVSRADYGYTFGSGTRLTVV.

This chain connects TRBV19 to TRBJ2-1, with TRBD1 as a possible D gene (5 bases). The V gene's germline CDR1 is LNHDA and CDR2 SQIVND (reference sequence). Trimming took 3 bases from V and 0 from J, leaving 12 bases between them. The CDR3 is 16 amino acids. The CDR3 loop reads CASSMPTASSYNEQFF. CDR3 nucleotides: TGTGCCAGTAGTATGCCGACAGCTAGCTCCTACAATGAGCAGTTCTTC.

The chain is built from TRBV7-6 and TRBJ2-7; 10 bases are a match to TRBD2. The germline V gene encodes CDR1 SGHVS and CDR2 FNYEAQ. Trimming cost V 1 base and J 2 bases; bases outside gene matches: 5. The CDR3 has 16 residues. The CDR3 here is CASSLGRAGGPYEQYF. DNA for the CDR3: TGTGCCAGCAGCTTAGGTAGAGCGGGAGGGCCCTACGAGCAGTACTTC.

CDR3 sequence reads: CASSILTGTDGYTF. The DNA of the CDR3 is TGTGCCAGCAGCATTTTGACAGGGACGGATGGCTACACCTTC. The gene calls are TRBV7-9 and TRBJ1-2; the match to TRBD1 covers 7 bases. The CDR3 is 14 amino acids. The V gene's germline CDR1 is SEHNR and CDR2 FQNEAQ (reference sequence). The V gene end was trimmed by 5 bases and the J gene end by 6 bases; junction bases not matched to a gene: 9.

The chain is built from TRBV9 and TRBJ1-2, with D perhaps matching TRBD1 (6 bases). CDR1 is SGDLS and CDR2 is YYNGEE in the germline V gene. Trimming left V 2 bases short and J 4 bases short, with 9 bases between. The CDR3 sequence is 13 residues long. The CDR3 sequence: CASSVGAGYGYTF. In DNA form, the CDR3 reads TGTGCCAGCAGCGTGGGGGCGGGCTATGGCTACACCTTC.

This clone appeared once. The chain couples TRBV10-3 to TRBJ2-1; 9 bases are a match to TRBD2. The V gene end was trimmed by 10 bases and the J gene end by 9 bases; junction bases not matched to a gene: 10. The CDR3 spans 13 residues. The germline V gene encodes CDR1 ENHRY and CDR2 SYGVKD. CDR3: CATGVSGSTEQFF. The CDR3 DNA follows: TGTGCCACGGGGGTTAGCGGGAGTACTGAGCAGTTCTTC.